The rows below give T cell receptor beta chains drawn from one sample of a study of beta chain features in type 1 diabetes. Here immunoSEQ multiplex PCR was the method, and the copy in TCRdb shows in-frame clones only, minus some. Found here are hundreds of thousands of clones, roughly 15% of them singletons; the top ten hold approximately 0.099%. Sequencing was performed on naive CD4+ T cells from blood. The receptors come from a man between 18 and 29 years old in good health. The CDR3 runs from the conserved cysteine through the conserved F or W. D genes are given only for firm matches. Size tells how often a clone was seen (once, few, many) or the class of an expanded clone, and some rows leave it out.

j_call v_call d_call clone_size cdr3_nt cdr3_aa
TRBJ2-5 TRBV6-1 TRBD1 few TGTGCCAGCAGTTTCGGGACAGGGGGCTCAGAGACCCAGTACTTC CASSFGTGGSETQYF
TRBJ2-7 TRBV6-5 . few TGTGCCAGCTATACGGCCGGGGAAACCTACGAGCAGTACTTC CASYTAGETYEQYF
TRBJ1-3 TRBV29-1 TRBD1 few TGCAGCGTTGGGGTGGGACAGATCAGCTCTGGAAACACCATATATTTT CSVGVGQISSGNTIYF
TRBJ2-5 TRBV7-2 . . TGTGCCAGCAGCCCCGAGACAGGACTGGAGACCCAGTACTTC CASSPETGLETQYF
TRBJ2-5 TRBV4-2 . . TGTGCCAGCAGCCAAGATCTCCAACTCTCGGAGACCCAGTACTTC CASSQDLQLSETQYF
TRBJ2-1 TRBV29-1 . . TGCAGCGTTGAAGAAGGTTCGGCAGGGTTCTCCTACAATGAGCAGTTCTTC CSVEEGSAGFSYNEQFF
TRBJ1-1 TRBV29-1 TRBD1 once TGCAGCGTTGAAGGCCCGGGACAGGGAGGGGGTGAAGCTTTCTTT CSVEGPGQGGGEAFF
TRBJ1-2 TRBV5-1 TRBD1 . TGCGCCAGCAGCTTACAACAGGGGAGTAACGCCTATGGCTACACCTTC CASSLQQGSNAYGYTF
TRBJ1-1 TRBV5-4 . . TGTGCCAGCAGCTTGAAGGTTAACACTGAAGCTTTCTTT CASSLKVNTEAFF
TRBJ2-7 TRBV7-3 TRBD2 few TGTGCCAGCAGCCCCGGACTAGCGGGAGGGTACGAGCAGTACTTC CASSPGLAGGYEQYF
TRBJ1-2 TRBV9 TRBD1 . TGTGCCAGCAGCGCGGGACAGATCTATGGCTACACCTTC CASSAGQIYGYTF
TRBJ1-2 TRBV10-3 TRBD1 few TGTGCCATCAGTGAGACAGGGGGAACCGCTAACTATGGCTACACCTTC CAISETGGTANYGYTF
TRBJ1-1 TRBV18 . . TGTGCCAGCTCACCTAATCGGGACACATCAGGGACTGAAGCTTTCTTT CASSPNRDTSGTEAFF
TRBJ2-3 TRBV7-3 TRBD2 . TGTGCCAGCAGCTTCTCGGGAGGCCGCACAGATACGCAGTATTTT CASSFSGGRTDTQYF
TRBJ2-5 TRBV9 TRBD2 . TGTGCCAGCAGCGTAAAACCGCAACTAGCGGCGAATGGGCAAGAGACCCAGTACTTC CASSVKPQLAANGQETQYF
TRBJ2-2 TRBV29-1 TRBD2 . TGCAGCGTTGAAGATCGAAAACTAGCGGGAGTTCTCGGGGAGCTGTTTTTT CSVEDRKLAGVLGELFF
TRBJ2-5 TRBV20-1 . . TGCAGCGTCCGGCGGAGGGAGACCCAGTACTTC CSVRRRETQYF
TRBJ1-2 TRBV19 . . TGTGCCAGTAGTAACTGGGAGGGCGGCTACACCTTC CASSNWEGGYTF
TRBJ2-5 TRBV5-1 TRBD1 few TGCGCCAGCTCAGGACAGGGGGCTCGAGAGACCCAGTACTTC CASSGQGARETQYF
TRBJ1-5 TRBV19 TRBD1 few TGTGCCAGTAGTATTCGACAGGGGGCGAGGGACCAGCCCCAGCATTTT CASSIRQGARDQPQHF
TRBJ1-3 TRBV30 . . TGTGCCTGGAGTGTAGGGGCGGCAGGGTCGAGCTCTGGAAACACCATATATTTT CAWSVGAAGSSSGNTIYF
TRBJ1-5 TRBV6-5 . . TGTGCCAGCAGAGGGAATCAGCCCCAGCATTTT CASRGNQPQHF
TRBJ2-7 TRBV25-1 . . TGTGCCAGCGGACCATCGGGCTCACCCTACGAGCAGTACTTC CASGPSGSPYEQYF
TRBJ2-1 TRBV5-4 TRBD2 . TGTGCCAGCAGCTGGGGGCGGACTAGCGGGAGAGAAGAGCAGTTCTTC CASSWGRTSGREEQFF
TRBJ2-4 TRBV5-8 . . TGTGCCAGCAGCTTGGGAGGCGGGACCGGTATGAGGGACATTCAGTACTTC CASSLGGGTGMRDIQYF
TRBJ2-1 TRBV5-1 . few TGCGCCAGCAGCTTGGGCGGAGCGGGCAATGAGCAGTTCTTC CASSLGGAGNEQFF